The 27 T cell receptor beta chains below were found in one sample sequenced in a study of blood T cell repertoires in COVID-19. The method was immunoSEQ multiplex PCR; TCRdb's version includes in-frame clones alone and lacks a portion of them. The sample has tens of thousands of clones; about four fifths are singletons. The sample comprised peripheral blood. The receptors derive from a man aged 25 to 45 with COVID-19, enrolled during active disease.

The chain joins TRBV2 to TRBJ1-4; D uncertain. V was shortened by 8 bases and J by 6 bases, with 13 bases between the two germline ends. Germline V gene lookup returns CDR1 SNHLY and CDR2 FYNNEI. The CDR3 has 13 residues. Here the CDR3 reads CASGRAGYEKLFF. In nucleotides, the CDR3 is TGTGCCAGCGGACGGGCGGGCTATGAAAAACTGTTTTTT. Looking up the rest from reference TRBV2 and TRBJ1-4 gives the full variable domain: EPEVTQTPSHQVTQMGQEVILRCVPISNHLYFYWYRQILGQKVEFLVSFYNNEISEKSEIFDDQFSVERPDGSNFTLKIRSTKLEDSAMYFCASGRAGYEKLFFGSGTQLSVL.

This clone was seen only once. The rearrangement links TRBV4-3 to TRBJ2-7, with a tentative D call TRBD1 (5 bases). The CDR3 length is 14 residues. Germline V gene sequence: CDR1 LGHNA, CDR2 YSLEER. V gave up 2 bases and J gave up 3 bases, with 11 bases separating them. The CDR3 here is CASSQQAGHYEQYF. CDR3 nucleotides: TGCGCCAGCAGCCAACAGGCAGGACACTACGAGCAGTACTTC.

The gene calls are TRBV4-2 and TRBJ2-5; 16 bases map to TRBD2. The V gene end was trimmed by 4 bases and the J gene end by 4 bases; junction bases not matched to a gene: 12. CDR1 LGHNA and CDR2 YNFKEQ come from the germline V gene. The CDR3 extends over 19 amino acids. The CDR3 protein is CASSLQSGLAGGVLETQYF. The CDR3 DNA reads as TGTGCCAGCAGCCTTCAATCGGGACTAGCGGGAGGGGTATTAGAGACCCAGTACTTC.

The V gene is TRBV5-4, the J gene TRBJ2-3; 8 nucleotides match TRBD1. CDR1 and CDR2 (germline): SGHNT, YYREEE (reference sequence). This CDR3 has 15 residues. The junction had 7 bases not matched to a gene; V was cut back by 4 bases and J by 3 bases. The CDR3 loop reads CASSIGQGWTDTQYF. CDR3 DNA sequence: TGTGCCAGCAGCATCGGACAGGGTTGGACAGATACGCAGTATTTT.

This chain connects TRBV5-6 to TRBJ2-1; D is undetermined. The CDR3 runs 16 residues. V was trimmed by 4 bases and J by 0 bases, leaving 14 bases between them. Germline loops: CDR1 SGHDT, CDR2 YYEEEE. The CDR3 loop reads CASSLGASSSYNEQFF. For the CDR3, the DNA is TGTGCCAGCAGCCTGGGCGCTTCGAGCTCCTACAATGAGCAGTTCTTC.

The rearrangement uses TRBV29-1 and TRBJ1-2, with a tentative D call TRBD1 (5 bases). The CDR3 is 14 residues long. Trimming left V 1 base short and J 7 bases short, with 16 bases between. Germline assignment: CDR1 SQVTM and CDR2 ANQGSEA. The CDR3 DNA is TGCAGCGTTGAAGTAGGAGGGGAAGTGGGTGGCTACACCTTC. Translating gives CSVEVGGEVGGYTF. Full variable domain (remainder filled in from reference TRBV29-1 and TRBJ1-2): SAVISQKPSRDICQRGTSLTIQCQVDSQVTMMFWYRQQPGQSLTLIATANQGSEATYESGFVIDKFPISRPNLTFSTLTVSNMSPEDSSIYLCSVEVGGEVGGYTFGSGTRLTVV.

The J gene is TRBJ2-7, the V gene TRBV9, with D perhaps matching TRBD1 (6 bases). Between the trimmed V and J ends, which lost 4 bases and 5 bases, there was a span of 16 bases. The germline gives CDR1 SGDLS, CDR2 YYNGEE. The CDR3 runs to 14 residues. CDR3 DNA sequence: TGTGCCAGCAGCCTAATCCCGACAGGACACGAGCAGTACTTC. Protein: CASSLIPTGHEQYF. Drawing the rest from reference TRBV9 and TRBJ2-7, the complete variable domain is DSGVTQTPKHLITATGQRVTLRCSPRSGDLSVYWYQQSLDQGLQFLIQYYNGEERAKGNILERFSAQQFPDLHSELNLSSLELGDSALYFCASSLIPTGHEQYFGPGTRLTVT.

This sequence joins TRBV10-2 and TRBJ1-5, with D uncertain. Trimming removed 5 bases from V and 0 bases from J, with 2 bases in between. This CDR3 has 12 residues. Germline CDR1 and CDR2: WSHSY and SAAADI. The CDR3, as DNA: TGCGCCAGCAGTCTTAGCAATCAGCCCCAGCATTTT. Encoded protein: CASSLSNQPQHF.

This clone was recorded once. The CDR3 spells CASSEGPSPGQDTQYF. Written as DNA, the CDR3 is TGTGCCAGCAGTGAAGGCCCTAGCCCGGGCCAAGATACGCAGTATTTT. This chain uses TRBV6-1 with TRBJ2-3, with a weak D call TRBD2 (5 bases). Germline values: CDR1 MNHNS, CDR2 SASEGT. The length of the CDR3 is 16 residues. Trimming cost V 1 base and J 5 bases, with 16 bases left between them.

This clone was observed once. The J gene is TRBJ1-4, the V gene TRBV11-2; D may be TRBD1 (5 bases). CDR1 and CDR2 (germline): SGHAT, FQNNGV. The CDR3 is made up of 15 amino acids. V lost 5 bases to trimming and J lost 8 bases, with 18 bases between them. CDR3 loop: CASSPSATKGEKLFF. CDR3 sequence (DNA): TGTGCCAGCAGCCCCTCGGCAACCAAGGGGGAAAAACTGTTTTTT.

V and J are TRBV7-9 and TRBJ2-7, with 14 bases aligning to TRBD2. CDR1 and CDR2 (germline): SEHNR, FQNEAQ (reference sequence). The CDR3 consists of 15 residues. The trim removed 5 bases at V and 3 bases at J, leaving 3 bases unmatched. The CDR3 reads CASSPGLAGGYEQYF. The CDR3 DNA is TGTGCCAGCAGCCCCGGACTAGCGGGGGGCTACGAGCAGTACTTC. Variable domain in full (rest from reference TRBV7-9 and TRBJ2-7): DTGVSQNPRHKITKRGQNVTFRCDPISEHNRLYWYRQTLGQGPEFLTYFQNEAQLEKSRLLSDRFSAERPKGSFSTLEIQRTEQGDSAMYLCASSPGLAGGYEQYFGPGTRLTVT.

This chain links TRBV6-6 with TRBJ2-3, with 9 bases identical to TRBD2. CDR3 size: 15 residues. The V segment lost 7 bases and the J segment 1 base; nucleotides outside the gene matches: 6. Germline V gene sequence: CDR1 MNHNY, CDR2 SVGAGI (reference sequence). This CDR3 reads CASTPSSGGTDTQYF. The CDR3 DNA reads TGTGCCAGCACCCCATCTAGCGGGGGCACAGATACGCAGTATTTT.

J is TRBJ2-2 and V is TRBV30; 7 bases align to TRBD1. The CDR3 runs to 17 residues. CDR1 is GTSNPN, CDR2 SVGIG, per germline (reference sequence). V gave up 4 bases and J gave up 1 base; unmatched junction bases: 12. In DNA, the CDR3 is TGTGCCTGGAAACTCCTCCGACAGGGAGTGAACACCGGGGAGCTGTTTTTT. Its translation is CAWKLLRQGVNTGELFF. Full variable domain (remainder filled in from reference TRBV30 and TRBJ2-2): SQTIHQWPATLVQPVGSPLSLECTVEGTSNPNLYWYRQAAGRGLQLLFYSVGIGQISSEVPQNLSASRPQDRQFILSSKKLLLSDSGFYLCAWKLLRQGVNTGELFFGEGSRLTVL.

The genes are TRBV18 and TRBJ2-3; 7 bases match TRBD2. This CDR3 has 15 amino acids. Trimming took 2 bases from V and 3 from J; bases not matched to a gene: 5. CDR1 is KGHSH and CDR2 is LQKENI in the germline V gene. The CDR3 sequence is CASSPAGVPTDTQYF. The CDR3 nucleotides are TGTGCCAGCTCACCAGCGGGAGTTCCTACAGATACGCAGTATTTT. Together with reference TRBV18 and TRBJ2-3, the CDR3 gives the full variable domain: NAGVMQNPRHLVRRRGQEARLRCSPMKGHSHVYWYRQLPEEGLKFMVYLQKENIIDESGMPKERFSAEFPKEGPSILRIQQVVRGDSAAYFCASSPAGVPTDTQYFGPGTRLTVL.

In DNA, the CDR3 is TGTGCCAGCAGTGAACGGGGGGTAGCTAACTATGGCTACACCTTC. Encoded protein: CASSERGVANYGYTF. This chain connects TRBV6-1 to TRBJ1-2, with D perhaps matching TRBD1 (5 bases). Germline loops: CDR1 MNHNS, CDR2 SASEGT. V lost 2 bases and J lost 0, with 10 bases in between. The length of the CDR3 is 15 residues.

This clone appeared a single time. The J gene is TRBJ1-1, the V gene TRBV6-1; 10 bases map to TRBD1. V shed 4 bases, J shed 1 base, and the junction held 9 bases outside the gene matches. The CDR3 totals 17 residues. Germline lookup yields CDR1 MNHNS and CDR2 SASEGT. This CDR3 reads CASSALRDRGANTEAFF. DNA of the CDR3: TGTGCCAGCAGTGCCCTCCGGGACAGGGGCGCGAACACTGAAGCTTTCTTT.

The V and J genes are TRBV19 and TRBJ1-5, with no clear D. Trimming took 8 bases from V and 4 from J, leaving 21 bases between them. CDR1 and CDR2 (germline): LNHDA, SQIVND (reference sequence). This CDR3 is built from 16 residues. Here the CDR3 reads CASGLVWRSGNQPQHF. The CDR3 region has the DNA TGTGCCAGTGGGTTGGTGTGGAGGTCGGGGAATCAGCCCCAGCATTTT.

The chain uses TRBV30 and TRBJ1-2; the match to TRBD1 covers 7 bases. The CDR3 has 12 residues. CDR1 and CDR2 from the germline V gene are GTSNPN and SVGIG (reference sequence). J gave up 8 bases and V 1 base, and 4 bases lay outside the gene matches. CDR3 sequence reads: CAWSGGDSGYTF. As DNA, the CDR3 is TGTGCCTGGAGTGGGGGGGACAGCGGCTACACCTTC.

The chain has TRBV9 and TRBJ1-2, with TRBD1 matching over 7 bases. The CDR3 length is 15 residues. The junction had 8 bases not matched to a gene; V was cut back by 3 bases and J by 3 bases. Germline V gene data show CDR1 as SGDLS and CDR2 as YYNGEE. Here the CDR3 DNA reads TGTGCCAGCAGCGGCCCCAGAACAGGGGACTATGGCTACACCTTC. This gives the protein CASSGPRTGDYGYTF.

The chain joins TRBV27 to TRBJ1-1; D perhaps matches TRBD1 (5 bases). The CDR3 covers 16 residues. The V and J ends lost 3 bases and 2 bases respectively, with 16 bases between them. The V gene's germline CDR1 is MNHEY and CDR2 SMNVEV (reference sequence). Written as DNA, the CDR3 is TGTGCCAGCAGTTTCCGACAGCAATTTCTTAACACTGAAGCTTTCTTT. It encodes CASSFRQQFLNTEAFF.

The count of this clone is one. The rearrangement uses TRBV5-6 and TRBJ1-2; 9 bases agree with TRBD1. In germline, CDR1 is SGHDT, CDR2 YYEEEE. This CDR3 is 15 amino acids long. With 2 bases clipped from V and 4 bases from J, the junction kept 6 bases outside the gene matches. CDR3 loop: CASSFFATGGYGYTF. CDR3 in DNA: TGTGCCAGCAGCTTTTTCGCGACAGGGGGCTATGGCTACACCTTC.

The rearrangement uses TRBV5-6 and TRBJ2-3, with D maybe TRBD2 (6 bases). V lost 5 bases, J lost 13 bases, and 14 bases lay in between. Germline values: CDR1 SGHDT, CDR2 YYEEEE. The CDR3 contains 11 residues. CDR3 bases: TGTGCCAGCAGGCGGGAAGGGTATGAGTATTTT. Translating gives CASRREGYEYF.

The chain employs TRBV30 and TRBJ1-1; TRBD1 agrees at 12 bases. Trimming cost V 2 bases and J 11 bases; bases outside gene matches: 6. The CDR3 spans 13 residues. Germline V CDR1 and CDR2: GTSNPN, SVGIG (reference sequence). As DNA, the CDR3 is TGTGCCTGGAGTCCGGGACAGGGGGCATGGGCTTTCTTT. This gives the protein CAWSPGQGAWAFF.

The rearrangement uses TRBV15 and TRBJ2-5; D is perhaps TRBD2 (5 bases). V shed 0 bases and J shed 9 bases, with 11 bases lying between them. Germline lookup yields CDR1 LNHNV and CDR2 YYDKDF (reference sequence). This CDR3 contains 13 residues. The CDR3: CATSRETRRAQYF. The CDR3 DNA is TGTGCCACCAGCAGAGAAACTCGGCGGGCCCAGTACTTC.

The J gene is TRBJ2-2, the V gene TRBV5-1; TRBD1 aligns across 9 bases. V shed 2 bases, J shed 1 base, and the junction held 3 bases outside the gene matches. CDR3 length: 16 amino acids. The germline gives CDR1 SGHRS, CDR2 YFSETQ. The CDR3 here is CASSLRQGGNTGELFF. CDR3 DNA sequence: TGCGCCAGCAGCTTAAGACAGGGGGGGAACACCGGGGAGCTGTTTTTT. Full variable domain (missing parts from reference TRBV5-1 and TRBJ2-2): KAGVTQTPRYLIKTRGQQVTLSCSPISGHRSVSWYQQTPGQGLQFLFEYFSETQRNKGNFPGRFSGRQFSNSRSEMNVSTLELGDSALYLCASSLRQGGNTGELFFGEGSRLTVL.

There are a few counts of this clone. The chain has TRBV20-1 and TRBJ2-4; 7 positions agree with TRBD1. CDR1 and CDR2 from the germline V gene are DFQATT and SNEGSKA (reference sequence). The CDR3 contains 13 residues. Trimming removed 3 bases from V and 6 bases from J; junction bases left unmatched: 5. The CDR3 protein is CSASRDSRNIQYF. The CDR3, as DNA: TGCAGTGCTAGTAGGGACAGTCGAAACATTCAGTACTTC.

This chain joins TRBV28 and TRBJ2-6; 12 positions agree with TRBD2. Trimming took 6 bases from V and 4 from J; bases not matched to a gene: 7. The CDR3 spans 17 residues. Germline lookup yields CDR1 MDHEN and CDR2 SYDVKM. The chain's CDR3 is CASSRLAGVSGANVLTF. As DNA, the CDR3 is TGTGCCAGCAGCAGACTAGCGGGAGTTTCAGGGGCCAACGTCCTGACTTTC.